This entry lists 20 T cell receptor beta chains sequenced from one sample in a study of cytotoxic CD8 clonotypes in ibrutinib-treated CLL. TCRdb's copy holds only in-frame clones and misses some; the assay was immunoSEQ multiplex PCR. This sample yields 150,000 to 200,000 clones, of which about 88% are seen a single time; about 3% belongs to the top ten. Specimen: PBMCs, collected at disease progression, from a patient treated with ibrutinib. These receptors all come from a human donor with chronic lymphocytic leukemia.

The V and J genes are TRBV7-9 and TRBJ2-7; D not resolved. Germline V CDR1 and CDR2: SEHNR, FQNEAQ (reference sequence). This CDR3 is built from 14 residues. Deletions cut 4 bases from V and 5 bases from J, with 15 bases between. The CDR3 region is CASSYVPRENEQYF. The CDR3, as DNA: TGTGCCAGCAGCTACGTCCCCCGAGAGAACGAGCAGTACTTC. The variable domain in full, completed from reference TRBV7-9 and TRBJ2-7, reads DTGVSQNPRHKITKRGQNVTFRCDPISEHNRLYWYRQTLGQGPEFLTYFQNEAQLEKSRLLSDRFSAERPKGSFSTLEIQRTEQGDSAMYLCASSYVPRENEQYFGPGTRLTVT.

The DNA for the CDR3 is TGTGCCAGCTCACCGACAGGTCCCAATGAGCAGTTCTTC. Its protein product is CASSPTGPNEQFF. The chain employs TRBV18 and TRBJ2-1, with D perhaps matching TRBD1 (6 bases). The CDR3 runs to 13 residues. V lost 3 bases, J lost 6 bases, and 9 bases lay in between. The germline V gene encodes CDR1 KGHSH and CDR2 LQKENI.

This clone was seen more than once but under ten times. V gene TRBV9 combines with J gene TRBJ1-2; tentative D call: TRBD1 (5 bases). Per the germline V gene, CDR1 is SGDLS and CDR2 is YYNGEE. V was pared by 4 bases and J by 8 bases, with 21 bases between. The length of the CDR3 is 15 residues. Here the CDR3 reads CASSLEPGPTLGYTF. As DNA, the CDR3 is TGTGCCAGCAGCCTCGAGCCGGGACCCACATTGGGCTACACCTTC.

The chain employs TRBV14 and TRBJ1-1, with D unclear. V gave up 2 bases and J gave up 0 bases, with 10 bases separating them. Germline CDR1 reads SGHDN; CDR2 reads FVKESK. This CDR3 is built from 15 residues. CDR3 coding DNA: TGTGCCAGCAGCCAATATCAGATCATGAACACTGAAGCTTTCTTT. Its protein product is CASSQYQIMNTEAFF.

To note about this clone: A read error may produce the germline difference seen at one junction end. The CDR3 is CASSPTRDRGRETQYF. Here the CDR3 DNA reads TGTGCTAGCAGCCCTACCCGGGACAGGGGCCGGGAGACCCAGTACTTC. The rearrangement uses TRBV7-7 and TRBJ2-5, with TRBD1 identical over 10 bases. Germline V CDR1 and CDR2: SSHAT, FNYEAQ (reference sequence). The CDR3 has 16 residues. The entire variable domain, with the rest obtained from reference TRBV7-7 and TRBJ2-5, is as follows: GAGVSQSPRYKVTKRGQDVTLRCDPISSHATLYWYQQALGQGPEFLTYFNYEAQPDKSGLPSDRFSAERPEGSISTLTIQRTEQRDSAMYRCASSPTRDRGRETQYFGPGTRLLVL.

The genes are TRBV19 and TRBJ2-7; weak D call: TRBD2 (6 bases). CDR3 length equals 16 residues. With 2 bases removed from V and 1 base from J, the gap between germline ends came to 15 bases. The V gene's germline CDR1 is LNHDA and CDR2 SQIVND (reference sequence). CDR3 loop: CASSIFGGTASYEQYF. In nucleotides, the CDR3 is TGTGCCAGTAGTATATTTGGCGGGACCGCTTCCTACGAGCAGTACTTC.

This chain uses TRBV19 with TRBJ1-4; no clear D. Trimming took 5 bases from V and 6 from J, leaving 25 bases between them. This CDR3 has 18 amino acids. Germline V gives CDR1 LNHDA, CDR2 SQIVND (reference sequence). The CDR3 region has the DNA TGTGCCAGTAGTCCACCTCCCGAAAAGAGGACCGTTTATGAAAAACTGTTTTTT. This encodes CASSPPPEKRTVYEKLFF.

The chain recombines TRBV7-9 with TRBJ2-3; TRBD2 matches 7 bases. Germline values: CDR1 SEHNR, CDR2 FQNEAQ (reference sequence). The trim removed 3 bases at V and 0 bases at J, leaving 6 bases unmatched. The CDR3 contains 16 residues. The CDR3 nucleotides read TGTGCCAGCAGCTTGCCGAGCGGGAAAAGCACAGATACGCAGTATTTT. It is translated as CASSLPSGKSTDTQYF. The whole variable domain, filled in from reference TRBV7-9 and TRBJ2-3, reads DTGVSQNPRHKITKRGQNVTFRCDPISEHNRLYWYRQTLGQGPEFLTYFQNEAQLEKSRLLSDRFSAERPKGSFSTLEIQRTEQGDSAMYLCASSLPSGKSTDTQYFGPGTRLTVL.

The V call is TRBV19, the J call TRBJ1-4; D perhaps matches TRBD1 (5 bases). V dropped 3 bases and J dropped 7 bases, with 12 bases sitting between them. This CDR3 comprises 14 residues. Germline V gene data show CDR1 as LNHDA and CDR2 as SQIVND (reference sequence). The CDR3 spells CASSIIQVPEKLFF. CDR3 in DNA: TGTGCCAGTAGTATTATACAGGTGCCTGAAAAACTGTTTTTT. The full variable domain, in which reference TRBV19 and TRBJ1-4 provide the parts outside the CDR3, is DGGITQSPKYLFRKEGQNVTLSCEQNLNHDAMYWYRQDPGQGLRLIYYSQIVNDFQKGDIAEGYSVSREKKESFPLTVTSAQKNPTAFYLCASSIIQVPEKLFFGSGTQLSVL.

The CDR3 here is CASSLSQGQETQYF. The DNA for the CDR3 is TGCGCCAGCAGCTTGTCGCAGGGACAAGAGACCCAGTACTTC. The rearrangement links TRBV5-1 to TRBJ2-5, with D possibly TRBD1 on 5 matching bases. Germline CDR1 is SGHRS and CDR2 is YFSETQ. V lost 1 base, J lost 2 bases, and 9 bases lay in between. CDR3 length: 14 amino acids.

V usage is TRBV27 and J usage is TRBJ2-7, with D unclear. The V end was cut by 6 bases, the J end by 3 bases, with 15 bases between. The CDR3 sequence is 14 residues long. From germline, CDR1 is MNHEY and CDR2 SMNVEV (reference sequence). DNA for the CDR3: TGTGCCAGCAGGGAGAGAAAGGCCCACTACGAGCAGTACTTC. This gives the protein CASRERKAHYEQYF.

This clone has only one observation. The chain employs TRBV25-1 and TRBJ1-6; D is unresolved. Deletions cut 3 bases from V and 5 bases from J, with 11 bases between. The CDR3 runs to 15 residues. The germline CDR1 and CDR2 sequences are MGHDK and SYGVNS. The CDR3 DNA follows: TGTGCCAGCAGTGACCTTGGACGGAATAATTCACCCCTCCACTTT. This translates into CASSDLGRNNSPLHF.

This clone was seen just once. This chain links TRBV6-1 with TRBJ2-2; perhaps TRBD2 as D (5 bases). The CDR3 contains 16 residues. Trimming left V 2 bases short and J 1 base short, with 11 bases between. Germline assignment: CDR1 MNHNS and CDR2 SASEGT. In DNA, the CDR3 is TGTGCCAGCAGTGAAAGCCTAGCAATGAACACCGGGGAGCTGTTTTTT. Its translation: CASSESLAMNTGELFF.

J is TRBJ2-7 and V is TRBV6-5; D remains unclear. Per the germline V gene, CDR1 is MNHEY and CDR2 is SVGAGI. The CDR3 runs to 11 residues. Between the trimmed V and J ends, which lost 4 bases and 7 bases, there was a span of 8 bases. The CDR3 coding sequence is TGTGCCAGCAGTTCTCTGGGAGAGCAGTACTTC. Its protein is CASSSLGEQYF.

The rearrangement uses TRBV30 and TRBJ1-1; possible D gene TRBD1, 6 bases. Germline V gene lookup returns CDR1 GTSNPN and CDR2 SVGIG (reference sequence). This CDR3 comprises 12 residues. The V end was cut by 1 base, the J end by 5 bases, with 8 bases between. The CDR3, as DNA: TGTGCCTGGAGTGGAAGGGGGACTGAAGCTTTCTTT. It is translated as CAWSGRGTEAFF. The full variable domain, in which reference TRBV30 and TRBJ1-1 provide the parts outside the CDR3, is SQTIHQWPATLVQPVGSPLSLECTVEGTSNPNLYWYRQAAGRGLQLLFYSVGIGQISSEVPQNLSASRPQDRQFILSSKKLLLSDSGFYLCAWSGRGTEAFFGQGTRLTVV.

The chain couples TRBV4-2 to TRBJ1-2, with 12 bases identical to TRBD1. V gave up 4 bases and J gave up 4 bases; unmatched junction bases: 16. Germline V gives CDR1 LGHNA, CDR2 YNFKEQ. This CDR3 has 19 residues. CDR3 loop: CASSRDLPGQGAFGYGYTF. CDR3 DNA sequence: TGTGCCAGCAGCCGAGACCTACCGGGACAGGGGGCTTTTGGCTATGGCTACACCTTC.

The CDR3 bases are TGCGCCAGCAGCGGGTTTTCGGTGAGCGGGATACAAGAGACCCAGTACTTC. The encoded protein is CASSGFSVSGIQETQYF. The chain links TRBV5-1 to TRBJ2-5, with 7 bases identical to TRBD2. This CDR3 spans 17 amino acids. The germline CDR1 and CDR2 sequences are SGHRS and YFSETQ. V was clipped by 4 bases and J by 2 bases; unmatched bases: 14.

J is TRBJ2-1 and V is TRBV7-2; 11 positions match TRBD2. The junction had 9 bases not matched to a gene; V was cut back by 5 bases and J by 6 bases. CDR3 length: 16 amino acids. Germline lookup yields CDR1 SGHTA and CDR2 FQGNSA. The CDR3 sequence is CASSPIGTSGFNEQFF. The CDR3 DNA follows: TGTGCCAGCAGCCCAATCGGGACTAGCGGTTTCAATGAGCAGTTCTTC. Drawing the rest from reference TRBV7-2 and TRBJ2-1, the complete variable domain is GAGVSQSPSNKVTEKGKDVELRCDPISGHTALYWYRQSLGQGLEFLIYFQGNSAPDKSGLPSDRFSAERTGGSVSTLTIQRTQQEDSAVYLCASSPIGTSGFNEQFFGPGTRLTVL.

In DNA, the CDR3 is TGTGCCAGCAGTGACAGGGACTTCTACAATGAGCAGTTCTTC. As protein: CASSDRDFYNEQFF. The chain combines TRBV2 with TRBJ2-1, with D maybe TRBD2 (6 bases). This CDR3 comprises 14 residues. Per the germline V gene, CDR1 is SNHLY and CDR2 is FYNNEI. The germline V and J ends were trimmed by 3 bases and 3 bases, with 9 bases remaining between them.

The gene calls are TRBV18 and TRBJ1-2; D perhaps matches TRBD1 (5 bases). Germline CDR1 KGHSH, CDR2 LQKENI. Trimming cost V 3 bases and J 10 bases, with 12 bases left between them. This CDR3 has 12 amino acids. In DNA, the CDR3 is TGTGCCAGCTCACCGGCAGGGAGCAACTACACCTTC. This gives the protein CASSPAGSNYTF.